A selection of T cell receptor beta chains follows, all from one sample in a study of blood T cell repertoires in COVID-19. Libraries were prepared by immunoSEQ multiplex PCR; TCRdb keeps only in-frame clonotypes and omits some of them. The sample carries roughly 180,000 clones, around 85% recorded once. Specimen: PBMCs or T cells enriched from blood (not recorded which). The receptors shown here come from a woman aged 40 to 50 with acute COVID-19. The CDR3 runs from the conserved cysteine through the conserved F or W. Fields, in order: V gene, J gene, clone size, D gene, CDR3 protein, CDR3 DNA. A D gene is named only where the DNA matches it firmly. Where a row states a size, it is once, few, many or the class of an expanded clone; other rows omit it.

v_gene: TRBV19
j_gene: TRBJ1-3
abundance: NA
d_gene: NA
CDR3aa: CASSIAGSGNTIYF
CDR3nt: TGTGCCAGTAGTATAGCAGGCTCTGGAAACACCATATATTTT

v_gene: TRBV11-2
j_gene: TRBJ1-6
abundance: NA
d_gene: NA
CDR3aa: CASTPGSRGSPLHF
CDR3nt: TGTGCCAGCACCCCGGGTTCAAGGGGTTCACCCCTCCACTTT

v_gene: TRBV2
j_gene: TRBJ2-2
abundance: NA
d_gene: TRBD2
CDR3aa: CASNLLAASGELFF
CDR3nt: TGTGCCAGCAACCTGCTAGCGGCCTCCGGGGAGCTGTTTTTT

v_gene: TRBV7-3
j_gene: TRBJ1-3
abundance: NA
d_gene: TRBD1
CDR3aa: CASIPGQGAPKNTIYF
CDR3nt: TGTGCCAGCATCCCCGGTCAGGGGGCGCCGAAAAACACCATATATTTT

v_gene: TRBV7-9
j_gene: TRBJ1-2
abundance: once
d_gene: TRBD1
CDR3aa: CASSPHLRQGATGYTF
CDR3nt: TGTGCCAGCAGCCCCCATCTTCGACAGGGGGCTACTGGCTACACCTTC

v_gene: TRBV24-1
j_gene: TRBJ1-5
abundance: NA
d_gene: NA
CDR3aa: CATSDFNSNQPQHF
CDR3nt: TGTGCCACCAGTGATTTCAATAGCAATCAGCCCCAGCATTTT

v_gene: TRBV13
j_gene: TRBJ1-1
abundance: NA
d_gene: NA
CDR3aa: CASSYGDLLGNTEAFF
CDR3nt: TGTGCCAGCAGCTACGGGGATTTACTTGGGAACACTGAAGCTTTCTTT

v_gene: TRBV6-5
j_gene: TRBJ1-2
abundance: NA
d_gene: TRBD1
CDR3aa: CASSHRTGNYGYTF
CDR3nt: TGTGCCAGCAGCCATCGGACAGGAAACTATGGCTACACCTTC

v_gene: TRBV19
j_gene: TRBJ2-1
abundance: NA
d_gene: TRBD2
CDR3aa: CASSSVIGGAGGSNEQFF
CDR3nt: TGTGCCAGTAGTAGTGTTATCGGGGGGGCAGGAGGTAGCAATGAGCAGTTCTTC

v_gene: TRBV11-3
j_gene: TRBJ1-2
abundance: NA
d_gene: TRBD1
CDR3aa: CASSNRDRGSYTF
CDR3nt: TGTGCCAGCAGTAACCGGGACAGGGGTTCCTACACCTTC

v_gene: TRBV7-3
j_gene: TRBJ2-5
abundance: NA
d_gene: TRBD1
CDR3aa: CASSNVGGTGNLEETQYF
CDR3nt: TGTGCCAGCAGCAACGTTGGAGGGACAGGGAATTTAGAAGAGACCCAGTACTTC

v_gene: TRBV18
j_gene: TRBJ1-2
abundance: few
d_gene: NA
CDR3aa: CASSPPRAEGYGYTF
CDR3nt: TGTGCCAGCTCACCACCCCGGGCCGAGGGCTATGGCTACACCTTC

v_gene: TRBV15
j_gene: TRBJ2-1
abundance: NA
d_gene: TRBD2
CDR3aa: CATSALTSSKDEQFF
CDR3nt: TGTGCCACCAGCGCTCTGACTAGCTCGAAGGATGAGCAGTTCTTC

v_gene: TRBV27
j_gene: TRBJ2-5
abundance: once
d_gene: NA
CDR3aa: CASRANQETQYF
CDR3nt: TGTGCCAGCAGGGCAAACCAAGAGACCCAGTACTTC

v_gene: TRBV7-9
j_gene: TRBJ2-7
abundance: NA
d_gene: TRBD1
CDR3aa: CASSAAPGQGYEQYF
CDR3nt: TGTGCCAGCAGCGCCGCCCCGGGACAGGGCTACGAGCAGTACTTC

v_gene: TRBV3-1/TRBV3-2
j_gene: TRBJ1-1
abundance: few
d_gene: NA
CDR3aa: CASSQGQGRGAFF
CDR3nt: TGTGCCAGCAGCCAAGGCCAGGGAAGGGGAGCTTTCTTT

v_gene: TRBV27
j_gene: TRBJ2-3
abundance: NA
d_gene: TRBD2
CDR3aa: CASSRTSGIPVTSTDTQYF
CDR3nt: TGTGCCAGCAGCCGGACTAGCGGGATCCCCGTCACTAGCACAGATACGCAGTATTTT

v_gene: TRBV7-9
j_gene: TRBJ1-1
abundance: NA
d_gene: TRBD1
CDR3aa: CASSPRQGGYTEAFF
CDR3nt: TGTGCCAGCAGCCCGCGACAGGGGGGATACACTGAAGCTTTCTTT

v_gene: TRBV2
j_gene: TRBJ2-2
abundance: NA
d_gene: TRBD1
CDR3aa: CASSISGTGALTNTGELFF
CDR3nt: TGTGCCAGCAGTATTTCCGGGACAGGGGCGCTAACGAACACCGGGGAGCTGTTTTTT

v_gene: TRBV6-5
j_gene: TRBJ1-3
abundance: NA
d_gene: TRBD1
CDR3aa: CASRLTGDRSTIYF
CDR3nt: TGTGCCAGCAGGCTGACAGGGGATAGAAGCACCATATATTTT

v_gene: TRBV13
j_gene: TRBJ2-3
abundance: NA
d_gene: TRBD1
CDR3aa: CASSSGTVVSTDTQYF
CDR3nt: TGTGCCAGCAGCTCCGGGACAGTAGTATCTACAGATACGCAGTATTTT

v_gene: TRBV19
j_gene: TRBJ1-1
abundance: NA
d_gene: NA
CDR3aa: CASSKGLATEAFF
CDR3nt: TGTGCCAGTAGTAAGGGGTTGGCCACTGAAGCTTTCTTT